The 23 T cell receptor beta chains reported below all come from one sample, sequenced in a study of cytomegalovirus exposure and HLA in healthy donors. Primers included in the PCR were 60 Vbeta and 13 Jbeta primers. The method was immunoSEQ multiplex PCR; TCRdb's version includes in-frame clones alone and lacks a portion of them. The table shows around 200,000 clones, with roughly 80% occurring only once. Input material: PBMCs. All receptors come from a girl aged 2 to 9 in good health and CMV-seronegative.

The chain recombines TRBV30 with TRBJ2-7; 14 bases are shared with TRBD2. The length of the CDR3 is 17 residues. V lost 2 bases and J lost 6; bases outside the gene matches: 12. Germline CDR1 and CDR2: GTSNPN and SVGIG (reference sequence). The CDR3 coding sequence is TGTGCCTGGAGTTCTCCTCGACTAGCGGGAGGGCCTTTCGAGCAGTACTTC. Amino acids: CAWSSPRLAGGPFEQYF. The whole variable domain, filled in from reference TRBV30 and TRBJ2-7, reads SQTIHQWPATLVQPVGSPLSLECTVEGTSNPNLYWYRQAAGRGLQLLFYSVGIGQISSEVPQNLSASRPQDRQFILSSKKLLLSDSGFYLCAWSSPRLAGGPFEQYFGPGTRLTVT.

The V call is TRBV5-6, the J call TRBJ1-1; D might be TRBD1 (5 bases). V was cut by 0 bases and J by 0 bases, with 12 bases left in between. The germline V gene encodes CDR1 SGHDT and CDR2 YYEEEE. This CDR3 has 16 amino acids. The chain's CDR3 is CASSLEYRGMNTEAFF. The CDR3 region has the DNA TGTGCCAGCAGCTTGGAGTATCGGGGGATGAACACTGAAGCTTTCTTT.

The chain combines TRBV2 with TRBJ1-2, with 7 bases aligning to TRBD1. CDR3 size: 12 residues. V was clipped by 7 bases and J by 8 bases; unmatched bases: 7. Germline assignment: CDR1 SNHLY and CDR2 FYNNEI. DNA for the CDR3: TGTGCCAGCACCGGGACAGAACGGGGCTACACCTTC. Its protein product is CASTGTERGYTF. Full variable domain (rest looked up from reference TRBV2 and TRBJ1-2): EPEVTQTPSHQVTQMGQEVILRCVPISNHLYFYWYRQILGQKVEFLVSFYNNEISEKSEIFDDQFSVERPDGSNFTLKIRSTKLEDSAMYFCASTGTERGYTFGSGTRLTVV.

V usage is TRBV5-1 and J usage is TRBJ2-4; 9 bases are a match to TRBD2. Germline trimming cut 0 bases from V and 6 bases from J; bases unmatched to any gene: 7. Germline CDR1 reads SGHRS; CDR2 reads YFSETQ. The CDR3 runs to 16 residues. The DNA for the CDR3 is TGCGCCAGCAGCTTGGCCGGGCGGGGGGGCGGAAACATTCAGTACTTC. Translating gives CASSLAGRGGGNIQYF.

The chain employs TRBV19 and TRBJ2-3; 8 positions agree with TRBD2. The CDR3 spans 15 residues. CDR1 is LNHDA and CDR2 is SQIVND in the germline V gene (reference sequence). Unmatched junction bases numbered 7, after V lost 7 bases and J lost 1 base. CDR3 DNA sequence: TGTGCCAGTACCACGGGGGGGGGCGGCACAGATACGCAGTATTTT. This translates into CASTTGGGGTDTQYF.

The CDR3 nucleotides read TGTGCCAGCAGGCCGGGAGGGGGCACAGATACGCAGTATTTT. This codes for CASRPGGGTDTQYF. The V gene is TRBV6-1, the J gene TRBJ2-3; 8 bases line up with TRBD2. The CDR3 spans 14 residues. V lost 6 bases to trimming and J lost 1 base; unmatched junction nucleotides: 3. Germline V gene lookup returns CDR1 MNHNS and CDR2 SASEGT.

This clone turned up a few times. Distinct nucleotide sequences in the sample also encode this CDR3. In nucleotides, the CDR3 is TGTGCCAGCAGCGTCGGGGGGACTACCTACGAGCAGTACTTC. Its translation is CASSVGGTTYEQYF. The V gene is TRBV9, the J gene TRBJ2-7; 7 nucleotides line up with TRBD2. CDR1 is SGDLS, CDR2 YYNGEE, per germline. CDR3 size: 14 residues. V was pared by 2 bases and J by 2 bases, with 4 bases of the junction left unmatched.

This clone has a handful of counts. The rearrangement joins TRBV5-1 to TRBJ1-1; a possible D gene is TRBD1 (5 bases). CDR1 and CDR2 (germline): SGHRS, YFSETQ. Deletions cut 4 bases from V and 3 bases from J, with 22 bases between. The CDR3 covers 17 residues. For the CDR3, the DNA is TGCGCCAGCAGCCCGTCCCTTACCACAGGATTGGACACTGAAGCTTTCTTT. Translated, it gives CASSPSLTTGLDTEAFF.

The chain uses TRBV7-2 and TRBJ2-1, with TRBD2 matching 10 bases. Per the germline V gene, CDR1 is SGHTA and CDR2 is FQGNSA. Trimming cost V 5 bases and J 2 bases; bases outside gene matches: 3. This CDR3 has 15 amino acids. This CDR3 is CASSRAGGAYNEQFF. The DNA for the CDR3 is TGTGCCAGCAGCAGAGCGGGAGGGGCCTACAATGAGCAGTTCTTC.

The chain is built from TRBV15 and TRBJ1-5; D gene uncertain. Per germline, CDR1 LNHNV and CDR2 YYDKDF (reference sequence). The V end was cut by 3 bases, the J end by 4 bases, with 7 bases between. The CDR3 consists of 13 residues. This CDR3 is CATSSRLNQPQHF. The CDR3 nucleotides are TGTGCCACCAGCAGCCGACTAAATCAGCCCCAGCATTTT.

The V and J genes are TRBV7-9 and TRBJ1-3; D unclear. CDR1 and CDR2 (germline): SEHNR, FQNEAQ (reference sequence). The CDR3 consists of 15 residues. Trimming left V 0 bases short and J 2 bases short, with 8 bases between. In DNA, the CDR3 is TGTGCCAGCAGCTTAGCCGGGGTTACTGGAAACACCATATATTTT. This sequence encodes CASSLAGVTGNTIYF.

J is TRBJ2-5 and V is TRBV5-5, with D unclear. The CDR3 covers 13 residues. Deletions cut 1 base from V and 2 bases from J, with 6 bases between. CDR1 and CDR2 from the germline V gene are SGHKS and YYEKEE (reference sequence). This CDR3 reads CASSLPAQETQYF. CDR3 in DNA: TGTGCCAGCAGCTTGCCCGCGCAAGAGACCCAGTACTTC.

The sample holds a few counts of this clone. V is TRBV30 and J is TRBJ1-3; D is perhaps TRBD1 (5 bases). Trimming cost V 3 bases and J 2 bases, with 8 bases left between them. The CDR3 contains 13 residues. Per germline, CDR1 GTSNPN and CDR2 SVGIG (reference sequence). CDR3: CAWSRDAGNTIYF. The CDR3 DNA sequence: TGTGCCTGGAGCAGGGATGCTGGAAACACCATATATTTT. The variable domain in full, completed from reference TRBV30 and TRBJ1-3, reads SQTIHQWPATLVQPVGSPLSLECTVEGTSNPNLYWYRQAAGRGLQLLFYSVGIGQISSEVPQNLSASRPQDRQFILSSKKLLLSDSGFYLCAWSRDAGNTIYFGEGSWLTVV.

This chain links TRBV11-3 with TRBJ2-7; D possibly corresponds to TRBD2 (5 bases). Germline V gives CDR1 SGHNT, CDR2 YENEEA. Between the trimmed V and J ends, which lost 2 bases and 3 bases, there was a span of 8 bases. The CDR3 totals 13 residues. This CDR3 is CASSLHGNYEQYF. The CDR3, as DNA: TGTGCCAGCAGCTTACACGGGAACTACGAGCAGTACTTC.

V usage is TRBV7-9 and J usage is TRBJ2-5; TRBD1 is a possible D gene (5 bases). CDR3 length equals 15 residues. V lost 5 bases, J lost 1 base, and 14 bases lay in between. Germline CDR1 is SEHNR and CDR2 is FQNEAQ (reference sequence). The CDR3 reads CASSPSQGRQETQYF. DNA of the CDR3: TGTGCCAGCAGCCCCTCCCAGGGCCGCCAAGAGACCCAGTACTTC.

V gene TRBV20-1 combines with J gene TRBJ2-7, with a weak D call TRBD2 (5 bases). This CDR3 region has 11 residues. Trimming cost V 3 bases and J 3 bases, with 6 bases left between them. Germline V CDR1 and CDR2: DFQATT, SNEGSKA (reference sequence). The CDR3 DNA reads TGCAGTGCTAGTCGGGACTACGAGCAGTACTTC. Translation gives CSASRDYEQYF.

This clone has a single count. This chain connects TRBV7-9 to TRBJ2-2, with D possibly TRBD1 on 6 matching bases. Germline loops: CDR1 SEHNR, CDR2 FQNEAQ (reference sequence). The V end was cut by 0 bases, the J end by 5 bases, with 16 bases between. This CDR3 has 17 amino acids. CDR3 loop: CASSLAPQGRDTGELFF. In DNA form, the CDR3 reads TGTGCCAGCAGCTTAGCCCCACAGGGCCGGGATACCGGGGAGCTGTTTTTT. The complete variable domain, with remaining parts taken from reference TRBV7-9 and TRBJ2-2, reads DTGVSQNPRHKITKRGQNVTFRCDPISEHNRLYWYRQTLGQGPEFLTYFQNEAQLEKSRLLSDRFSAERPKGSFSTLEIQRTEQGDSAMYLCASSLAPQGRDTGELFFGEGSRLTVL.

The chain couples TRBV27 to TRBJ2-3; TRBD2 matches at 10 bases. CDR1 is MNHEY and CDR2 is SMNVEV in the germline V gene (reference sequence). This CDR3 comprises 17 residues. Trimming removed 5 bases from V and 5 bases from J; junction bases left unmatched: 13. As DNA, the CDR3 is TGTGCCAGCAGTCTCCGGCCGGCTAGCGGGAGAGTAGATACGCAGTATTTT. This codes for CASSLRPASGRVDTQYF.

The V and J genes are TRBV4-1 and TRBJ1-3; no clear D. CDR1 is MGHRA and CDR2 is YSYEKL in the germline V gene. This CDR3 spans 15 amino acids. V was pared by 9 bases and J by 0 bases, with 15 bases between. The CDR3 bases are TGCGCCAGTGCAGTTGGGCAGCTCTCTGGAAACACCATATATTTT. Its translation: CASAVGQLSGNTIYF.

CDR3 region: CASSLGQLSEQFF. The CDR3 DNA sequence: TGTGCCAGCAGCCTCGGACAACTCAGTGAGCAGTTCTTC. The J gene is TRBJ2-1, the V gene TRBV7-3; a weak D match, TRBD1 (5 bases). Trimming shortened V by 5 bases and J by 9 bases, and 14 bases separated the two germline ends. The germline V gene encodes CDR1 SGHTA and CDR2 FQGTGA. The CDR3 has 13 residues.

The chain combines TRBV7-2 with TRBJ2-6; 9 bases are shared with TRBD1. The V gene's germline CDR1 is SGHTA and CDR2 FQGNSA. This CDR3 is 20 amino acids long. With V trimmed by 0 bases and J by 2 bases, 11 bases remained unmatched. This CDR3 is CASSLAPTGTGSPGANVLTF. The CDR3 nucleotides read TGTGCCAGCAGCTTAGCGCCGACAGGGACAGGGTCTCCTGGGGCCAACGTCCTGACTTTC. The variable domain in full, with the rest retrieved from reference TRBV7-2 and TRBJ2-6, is GAGVSQSPSNKVTEKGKDVELRCDPISGHTALYWYRQSLGQGLEFLIYFQGNSAPDKSGLPSDRFSAERTGGSVSTLTIQRTQQEDSAVYLCASSLAPTGTGSPGANVLTFGAGSRLTVL.

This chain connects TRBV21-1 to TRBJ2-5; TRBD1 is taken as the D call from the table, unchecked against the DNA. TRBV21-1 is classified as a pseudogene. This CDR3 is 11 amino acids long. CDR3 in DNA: TGTGCCACCCAAACACAAGAGACCCAGTACTTC. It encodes CATQTQETQYF.

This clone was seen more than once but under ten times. The DNA for the CDR3 is TGTGCCATCAGTGAGGGTGGACAGGAGAATGAAAAACTGTTTTTT. This sequence encodes CAISEGGQENEKLFF. V and J are TRBV10-3 and TRBJ1-4; TRBD1 aligns across 7 bases. CDR1 and CDR2 (germline): ENHRY, SYGVKD. J gave up 5 bases and V 2 bases, and 5 bases lay outside the gene matches. The CDR3 spans 15 residues.